This TCR beta chain comes out of a study of T cell responses to AZD1222 COVID-19 vaccine. Trimming removed 3 bases at V and 3 bases at J, with 6 bases between. Germline V gives CDR1 SGDLS, CDR2 YYNGEE. The CDR3 has 12 residues. Study results and limitations: Distributed over spike, vaccine-associated CD4 TCRs predominated at 160-218 and 743-854. Of spike-specific TCRs, nearly half reportedly target regions left unmutated in variants.

As for this clone: Its antigen is as yet unknown.

Repertoires were generated with immunoSEQ multiplex PCR, while TCRdb's copy carries only in-frame clones and drops some. The table shows around 130,000 clones, with around 90% occurring only once. The receptor was isolated from an adult who received the MenACWY meningococcal vaccine as a control. The chain links TRBV9 to TRBJ2-5; D remains ambiguous. The source was peripheral blood, collected 28 days after the second dose of the MenACWY control vaccine. CDR3 sequence: CASSATKETQYF. CDR3 in DNA: TGTGCCAGCAGCGCAACGAAAGAGACCCAGTACTTC.